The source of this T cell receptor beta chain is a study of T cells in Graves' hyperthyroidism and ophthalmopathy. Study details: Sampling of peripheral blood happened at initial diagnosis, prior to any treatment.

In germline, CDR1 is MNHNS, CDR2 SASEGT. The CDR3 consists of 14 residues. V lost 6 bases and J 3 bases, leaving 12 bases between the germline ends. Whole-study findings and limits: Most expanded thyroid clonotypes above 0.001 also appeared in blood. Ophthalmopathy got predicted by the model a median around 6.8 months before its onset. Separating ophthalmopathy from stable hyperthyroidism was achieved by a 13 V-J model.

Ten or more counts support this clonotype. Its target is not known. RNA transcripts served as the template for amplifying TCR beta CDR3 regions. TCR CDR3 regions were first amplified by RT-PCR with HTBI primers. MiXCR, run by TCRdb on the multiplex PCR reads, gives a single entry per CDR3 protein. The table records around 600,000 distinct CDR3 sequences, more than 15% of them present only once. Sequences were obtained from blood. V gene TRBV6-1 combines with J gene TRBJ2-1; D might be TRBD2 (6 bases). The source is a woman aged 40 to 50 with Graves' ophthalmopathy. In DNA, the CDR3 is TGTGCCAGCAGCCCGGGACTCAACTACAATGAGCAGTTCTTC. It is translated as CASSPGLNYNEQFF.